This passage covers 23 T cell receptor beta chains from one sample sequenced in a study of T-cell memory formation after mild COVID-19. Via MiXCR, TCRdb re-called the 5' RACE reads, giving one row per CDR3 protein. Here the sample spans approximately 12,000 distinct CDR3 sequences, roughly 15% being singletons. Input material: PBMCs or a T cell subset sorted from them (not recorded which). All receptors derive from a man between 18 and 29 years old who had mild COVID-19 (a few samples of this study predate the infection). Cell type and time point are not known.

The genes are TRBV11-2 and TRBJ2-1; TRBD2 agrees at 11 bases. The CDR3 is 18 residues long. V gave up 4 bases and J gave up 2 bases; unmatched junction bases: 10. CDR1 is SGHAT and CDR2 is FQNNGV in the germline V gene. Here the CDR3 DNA reads TGTGCCAGCAGCTCGAGAAGACTAGCGGGGAACACCTACAATGAGCAGTTCTTC. It encodes CASSSRRLAGNTYNEQFF.

This clonotype has at least ten counts. This chain connects TRBV5-5 to TRBJ1-2; D is possibly TRBD1 (6 bases). Germline lookup yields CDR1 SGHKS and CDR2 YYEKEE (reference sequence). This CDR3 is 13 amino acids long. V was shortened by 3 bases and J by 3 bases, with 9 bases between the two germline ends. The CDR3 DNA follows: TGTGCCAGCAGCTGGAGGGGGGACTATGGCTACACCTTC. This gives the protein CASSWRGDYGYTF.

The table lists this clonotype with many counts. This chain links TRBV27 with TRBJ2-2, with 11 bases lining up with TRBD2. CDR1 MNHEY and CDR2 SMNVEV come from the germline V gene (reference sequence). The CDR3 is 18 amino acids. J gave up 6 bases and V 5 bases, and 14 bases lay outside the gene matches. CDR3: CASSLTSGGALPSGELFF. CDR3 nucleotide sequence: TGTGCCAGCAGTCTCACTAGCGGGGGCGCTCTGCCGTCCGGGGAGCTGTTTTTT.

The table lists this clonotype with a few counts. J is TRBJ1-1 and V is TRBV27; D gene unclear. Trimming took 3 bases from V and 4 from J, leaving 12 bases between them. In germline, CDR1 is MNHEY, CDR2 SMNVEV (reference sequence). The CDR3 is made up of 14 amino acids. The CDR3 loop is CASSFRMGGTEAFF. For the CDR3, the DNA is TGTGCCAGCAGTTTCCGGATGGGCGGCACTGAAGCTTTCTTT.

A remark on this clonotype: A much larger clone differs from this one at a single base, so this may be a read error. This chain joins TRBV20-1 and TRBJ2-5; D may be TRBD1 (6 bases). V was pared by 1 base and J by 1 base, with 16 bases between. CDR3 size: 16 residues. Germline CDR1 reads DFQATT; CDR2 reads SNEGSKA (reference sequence). CDR3 region: CSARGGLSGSQETQYF. For the CDR3, the DNA is TGCAGTGCTAGAGGGGGGCTATCGGGGAGCCAAGAGACCCAGTACTTC.

This clonotype has a handful of counts. V and J are TRBV6-2 or TRBV6-3 and TRBJ2-2; D may match TRBD1 or TRBD2 (5 bases each). The germline V gene encodes CDR1 MNHEY and CDR2 SVGEGT. This CDR3 is 13 amino acids long. Deletions cut 10 bases from V and 0 bases from J, with 9 bases between. Here the CDR3 DNA reads TGTGCCACACCGGGGCCGAACACCGGGGAGCTGTTTTTT. Amino acid sequence: CATPGPNTGELFF.

This clonotype was detected many times. The chain uses TRBV7-8 and TRBJ2-1; TRBD1 matches at 7 bases. CDR1 is SGHVS, CDR2 FQNEAQ, per germline. The CDR3 spans 17 residues. V was clipped by 3 bases and J by 6 bases; unmatched bases: 14. Here the CDR3 reads CASSFLVGTGVGNEQFF. DNA of the CDR3: TGTGCCAGCAGCTTTTTGGTTGGCACAGGGGTAGGCAATGAGCAGTTCTTC.

The rearrangement links TRBV12-3 or TRBV12-4 to TRBJ1-5; 7 bases fit TRBD1. After removal of 5 bases from V and 4 bases from J, the junction contained 2 bases not matched to a gene. CDR3 length: 13 residues. The CDR3 reads CASSPTGNQPQHF. The CDR3 DNA reads TGTGCCAGCAGTCCGACAGGGAATCAGCCCCAGCATTTT.

This clonotype showed up many times. This chain connects TRBV5-5 to TRBJ1-6, with TRBD1 as a possible D gene (5 bases). The CDR3 has 15 residues. The ends were cut back, 1 base at V and 15 bases at J, with 20 bases in the middle. Germline-derived CDR1 and CDR2 are SGHKS and YYEKEE (reference sequence). The chain's CDR3 is CASSLFRQPKVGLHF. The CDR3 DNA reads TGTGCCAGCAGCTTGTTCCGACAGCCCAAAGTTGGCCTCCACTTT.

J is TRBJ2-5 and V is TRBV7-2; TRBD2 agrees at 8 bases. Germline-derived CDR1 and CDR2 are SGHTA and FQGNSA. V lost 6 bases and J lost 7; bases outside the gene matches: 13. The CDR3 is made up of 15 amino acids. This chain's CDR3 is CASRTAGTSWGTQYF. CDR3 coding DNA: TGTGCCAGCAGGACCGCCGGGACTAGTTGGGGGACCCAGTACTTC.

This clonotype was observed a handful of times. The chain employs TRBV6-2 or TRBV6-3 and TRBJ2-2, with unresolved D. CDR3 length: 12 residues. The germline V gene encodes CDR1 MNHEY and CDR2 SVGEGT. V was shortened by 7 bases and J by 5 bases, with 8 bases between the two germline ends. The CDR3: CASNHQTGELFF. The CDR3 coding sequence is TGTGCCAGCAATCACCAAACCGGGGAGCTGTTTTTT.

This clonotype was seen a few times. The chain uses TRBV10-3 and TRBJ1-2; D possibly corresponds to TRBD1 (5 bases). The germline V gene has CDR1 ENHRY and CDR2 SYGVKD. V lost 2 bases and J lost 8, with 12 bases in between. The CDR3 is 13 residues long. In DNA, the CDR3 is TGTGCCATCAGTGAGACAGGCCTCTTAGGCTACACCTTC. Translation gives CAISETGLLGYTF.

This clonotype turned up a few times. The chain couples TRBV20-1 to TRBJ2-1, with no clear D. The CDR3 has 12 amino acids. Germline V gives CDR1 DFQATT, CDR2 SNEGSKA (reference sequence). Trimming pared 6 bases from V and 3 bases from J, leaving 9 bases between. CDR3 amino acids: CSAKLYYNEQFF. The CDR3 bases are TGCAGTGCAAAACTATACTACAATGAGCAGTTCTTC.

This clonotype was counted only a few times. The rearrangement joins TRBV12-3 or TRBV12-4 to TRBJ2-6, with D possibly being TRBD1 (5 bases). This CDR3 region has 15 residues. V was cut by 0 bases and J by 3 bases, with 6 bases left in between. The CDR3 DNA is TGTGCCAGCAGTTTAGCAGGGGTTGGGGCCAACGTCCTGACTTTC. Protein: CASSLAGVGANVLTF.

The chain recombines TRBV6-1 with TRBJ2-7; D is perhaps TRBD1 or TRBD2 (6 bases each). Germline CDR1 reads MNHNS; CDR2 reads SASEGT. V was cut by 4 bases and J by 5 bases, with 24 bases left in between. The CDR3 spans 17 residues. CDR3 loop: CASSAGARTFVSDEQYF. DNA for the CDR3: TGTGCCAGCAGTGCGGGGGCCCGAACATTCGTATCCGACGAGCAGTACTTC.

This clonotype has at least ten counts. This rearrangement joins TRBV20-1 to TRBJ2-6, with D possibly matching TRBD1 (6 bases). Germline-derived CDR1 and CDR2 are DFQATT and SNEGSKA (reference sequence). V was clipped by 3 bases and J by 2 bases, with 14 bases between them. This CDR3 is 16 amino acids long. CDR3 loop: CSASNTGFTGANVLTF. The CDR3 DNA reads as TGCAGTGCTAGCAACACAGGGTTCACTGGGGCCAACGTCCTGACTTTC.

This clonotype was detected many times. The chain links TRBV7-2 to TRBJ2-3; D call uncertain. Trimming took off 3 bases at V and 4 bases at J, with 14 bases between the two ends. The length of the CDR3 is 15 residues. Per germline, CDR1 SGHTA and CDR2 FQGNSA. The CDR3 region has the DNA TGTGCCAGCAGCTTCGAAGCCGGGCTCCCAGATACGCAGTATTTT. It translates to CASSFEAGLPDTQYF.

The chain uses TRBV19 and TRBJ2-3; 10 positions match TRBD2. Unmatched junction bases numbered 1, after V lost 2 bases and J lost 2 bases. The CDR3 contains 15 residues. Germline CDR1 LNHDA, CDR2 SQIVND (reference sequence). The CDR3 DNA is TGTGCCAGTAGTATACTAGCGGGAGCCACAGATACGCAGTATTTT. Translated: CASSILAGATDTQYF.

This clonotype was seen once. The chain has TRBV5-6 and TRBJ1-1; D is unresolved. There are 15 residues in the CDR3. Per germline, CDR1 SGHDT and CDR2 YYEEEE. The V end lost 0 bases, the J end lost 3 bases, and 12 bases lay between the germline ends. The CDR3 DNA reads as TGTGCCAGCAGCTTGGCCCCGGGGTTGGACACTGAAGCTTTCTTT. Translating gives CASSLAPGLDTEAFF.

The table lists this clonotype with many counts. This sequence joins TRBV10-3 and TRBJ1-6; D ambiguous. V gave up 2 bases and J gave up 7 bases, with 18 bases separating them. This CDR3 is 17 amino acids long. Germline values: CDR1 ENHRY, CDR2 SYGVKD. In DNA, the CDR3 is TGTGCCATCAGTGAGCTCGGCCAAGGTCCCCTAAATTCACCCCTCCACTTT. It codes for CAISELGQGPLNSPLHF.

In its sample, this clonotype was seen many times. The chain couples TRBV12-3 or TRBV12-4 to TRBJ1-4; D not certain. V shed 5 bases and J shed 1 base, with 8 bases lying between them. This CDR3 comprises 14 residues. The CDR3 DNA reads as TGTGCCAGCAGTGGCCCGGGAACTAATGAAAAACTGTTTTTT. Protein sequence: CASSGPGTNEKLFF.

This clonotype has ten or more counts. The gene calls are TRBV12-3 or TRBV12-4 and TRBJ1-1, with D possibly being TRBD1 (6 bases). V dropped 4 bases and J dropped 0 bases, with 12 bases sitting between them. This CDR3 is 15 amino acids long. The CDR3 coding sequence is TGTGCCAGCAGTTATACAGGGCTCATGAACACTGAAGCTTTCTTT. This codes for CASSYTGLMNTEAFF.

This clonotype was detected many times. The CDR3 protein is CASRSGPYNEQFF. Here the CDR3 DNA reads TGCGCCAGCAGATCAGGGCCGTACAATGAGCAGTTCTTC. The chain couples TRBV5-1 to TRBJ2-1; TRBD1 is a possible D gene (5 bases). Trimming removed 5 bases at V and 4 bases at J, with 10 bases between. The CDR3 loop spans 13 amino acids. The germline V gene encodes CDR1 SGHRS and CDR2 YFSETQ. Full variable domain (missing parts from reference TRBV5-1 and TRBJ2-1): KAGVTQTPRYLIKTRGQQVTLSCSPISGHRSVSWYQQTPGQGLQFLFEYFSETQRNKGNFPGRFSGRQFSNSRSEMNVSTLELGDSALYLCASRSGPYNEQFFGPGTRLTVL.